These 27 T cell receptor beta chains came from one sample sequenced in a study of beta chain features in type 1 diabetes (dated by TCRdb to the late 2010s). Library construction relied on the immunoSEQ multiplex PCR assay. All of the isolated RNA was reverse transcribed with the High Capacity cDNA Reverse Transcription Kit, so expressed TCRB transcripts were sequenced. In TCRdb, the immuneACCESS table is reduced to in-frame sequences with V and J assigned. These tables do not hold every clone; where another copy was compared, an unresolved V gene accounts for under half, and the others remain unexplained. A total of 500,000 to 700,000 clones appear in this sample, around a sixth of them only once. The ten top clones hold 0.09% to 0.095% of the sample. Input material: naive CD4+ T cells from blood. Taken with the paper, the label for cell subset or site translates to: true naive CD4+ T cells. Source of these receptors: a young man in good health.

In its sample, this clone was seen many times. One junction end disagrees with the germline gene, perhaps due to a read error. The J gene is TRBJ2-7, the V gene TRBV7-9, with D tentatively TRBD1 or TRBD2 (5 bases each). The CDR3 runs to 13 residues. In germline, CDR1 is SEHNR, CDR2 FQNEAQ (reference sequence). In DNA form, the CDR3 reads TGTGCCAGCACCTTAGCGCAGGGCTACGAGCAGTACTTC. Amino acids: CASTLAQGYEQYF.

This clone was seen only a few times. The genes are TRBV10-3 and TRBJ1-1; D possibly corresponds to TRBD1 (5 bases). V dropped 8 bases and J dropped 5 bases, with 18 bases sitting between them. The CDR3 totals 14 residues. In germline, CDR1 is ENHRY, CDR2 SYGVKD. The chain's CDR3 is CAISARQGETEAFF. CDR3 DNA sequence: TGTGCCATCTCTGCTAGGCAGGGAGAAACTGAAGCTTTCTTT.

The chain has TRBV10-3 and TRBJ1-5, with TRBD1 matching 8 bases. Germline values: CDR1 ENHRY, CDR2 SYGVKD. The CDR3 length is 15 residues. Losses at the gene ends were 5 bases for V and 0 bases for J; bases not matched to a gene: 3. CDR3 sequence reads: CAISKTGDSNQPQHF. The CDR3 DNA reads TGTGCCATCAGTAAGACAGGGGATAGCAATCAGCCCCAGCATTTT.

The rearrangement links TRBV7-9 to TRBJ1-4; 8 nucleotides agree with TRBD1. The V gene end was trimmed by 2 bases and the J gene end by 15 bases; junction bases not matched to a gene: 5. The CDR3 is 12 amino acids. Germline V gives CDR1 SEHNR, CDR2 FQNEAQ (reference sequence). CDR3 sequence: CASSLNTGQVFF. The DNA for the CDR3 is TGTGCCAGCAGCTTAAACACGGGACAGGTGTTTTTT.

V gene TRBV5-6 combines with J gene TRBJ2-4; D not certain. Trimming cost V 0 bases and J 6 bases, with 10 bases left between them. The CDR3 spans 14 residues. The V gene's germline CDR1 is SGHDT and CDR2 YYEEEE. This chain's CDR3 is CASSLAVTVNIQYF. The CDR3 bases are TGTGCCAGCAGCTTGGCGGTGACGGTAAACATTCAGTACTTC.

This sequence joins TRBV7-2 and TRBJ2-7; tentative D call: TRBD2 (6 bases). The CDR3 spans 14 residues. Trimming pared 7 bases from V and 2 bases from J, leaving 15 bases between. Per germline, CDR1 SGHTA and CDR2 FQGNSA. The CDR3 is CASTAGGTTYEQYF. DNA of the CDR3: TGTGCCAGCACCGCCGGGGGTACTACCTACGAGCAGTACTTC. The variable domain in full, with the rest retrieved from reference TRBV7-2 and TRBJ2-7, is GAGVSQSPSNKVTEKGKDVELRCDPISGHTALYWYRQSLGQGLEFLIYFQGNSAPDKSGLPSDRFSAERTGGSVSTLTIQRTQQEDSAVYLCASTAGGTTYEQYFGPGTRLTVT.

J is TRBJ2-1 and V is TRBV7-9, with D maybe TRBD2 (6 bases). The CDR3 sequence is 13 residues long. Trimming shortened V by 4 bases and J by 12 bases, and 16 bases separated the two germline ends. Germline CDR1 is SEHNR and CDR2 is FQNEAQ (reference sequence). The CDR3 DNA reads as TGTGCCAGCAGCTACCGTGGCGGGGCCACGCAGTTCTTC. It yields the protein CASSYRGGATQFF.

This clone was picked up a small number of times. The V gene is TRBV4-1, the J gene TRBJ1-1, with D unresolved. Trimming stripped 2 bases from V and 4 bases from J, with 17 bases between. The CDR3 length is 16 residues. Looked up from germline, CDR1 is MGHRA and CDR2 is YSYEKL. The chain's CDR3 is CASSQWPRRRGTEAFF. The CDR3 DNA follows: TGCGCCAGCAGCCAATGGCCCCGAAGGCGGGGCACTGAAGCTTTCTTT.

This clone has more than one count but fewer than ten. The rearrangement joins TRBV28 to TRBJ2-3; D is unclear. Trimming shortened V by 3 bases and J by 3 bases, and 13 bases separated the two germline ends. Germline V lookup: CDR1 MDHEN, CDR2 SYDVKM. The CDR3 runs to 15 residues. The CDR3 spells CASSFVSLFTDTQYF. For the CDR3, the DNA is TGTGCCAGCAGTTTTGTTAGCCTATTTACAGATACGCAGTATTTT.

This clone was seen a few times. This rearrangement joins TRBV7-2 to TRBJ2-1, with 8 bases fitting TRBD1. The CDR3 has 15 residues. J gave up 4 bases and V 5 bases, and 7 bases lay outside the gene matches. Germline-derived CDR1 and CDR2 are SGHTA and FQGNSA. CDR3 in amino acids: CASSPGQGDYNEQFF. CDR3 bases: TGTGCCAGCAGCCCAGGACAGGGTGATTACAATGAGCAGTTCTTC.

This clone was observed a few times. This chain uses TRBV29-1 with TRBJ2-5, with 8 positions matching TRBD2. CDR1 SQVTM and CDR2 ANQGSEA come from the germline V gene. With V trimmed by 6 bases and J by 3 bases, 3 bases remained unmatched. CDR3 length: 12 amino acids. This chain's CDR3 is CSVLAGEETQYF. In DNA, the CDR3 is TGCAGCGTGCTAGCGGGTGAAGAGACCCAGTACTTC.

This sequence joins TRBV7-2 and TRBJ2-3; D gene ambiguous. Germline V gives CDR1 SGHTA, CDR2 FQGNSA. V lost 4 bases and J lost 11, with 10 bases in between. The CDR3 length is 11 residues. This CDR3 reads CASSSGPVQYF. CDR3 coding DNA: TGTGCCAGCAGCTCCGGACCAGTGCAGTATTTT.

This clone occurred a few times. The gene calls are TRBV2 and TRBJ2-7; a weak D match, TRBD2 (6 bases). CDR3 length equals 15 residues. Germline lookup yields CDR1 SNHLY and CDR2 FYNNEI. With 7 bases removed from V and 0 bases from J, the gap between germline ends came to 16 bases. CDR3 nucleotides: TGTGCCAGCACCAAGGGAGGCCAGAGCTCCTACGAGCAGTACTTC. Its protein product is CASTKGGQSSYEQYF.

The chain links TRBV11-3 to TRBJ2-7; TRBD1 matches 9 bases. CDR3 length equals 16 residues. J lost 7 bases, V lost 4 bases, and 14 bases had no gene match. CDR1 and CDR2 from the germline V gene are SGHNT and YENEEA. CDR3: CASSYGSGTGLGEQYF. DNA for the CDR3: TGTGCCAGCAGCTACGGCTCCGGGACAGGGTTAGGGGAGCAGTACTTC.

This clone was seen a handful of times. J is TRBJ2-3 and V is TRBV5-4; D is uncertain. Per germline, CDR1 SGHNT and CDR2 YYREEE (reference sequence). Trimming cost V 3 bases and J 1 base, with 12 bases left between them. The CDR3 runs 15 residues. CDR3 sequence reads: CASSSPLVGTDTQYF. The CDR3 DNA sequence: TGTGCCAGCAGCTCACCTCTAGTAGGCACAGATACGCAGTATTTT.

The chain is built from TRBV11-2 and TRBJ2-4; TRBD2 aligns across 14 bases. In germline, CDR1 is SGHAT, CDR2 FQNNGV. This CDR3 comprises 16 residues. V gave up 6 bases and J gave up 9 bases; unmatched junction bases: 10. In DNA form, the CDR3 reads TGTGCCAGCAGTACCGGGACTAGCGGGAGTCGGCGCATTCAGTACTTC. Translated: CASSTGTSGSRRIQYF.

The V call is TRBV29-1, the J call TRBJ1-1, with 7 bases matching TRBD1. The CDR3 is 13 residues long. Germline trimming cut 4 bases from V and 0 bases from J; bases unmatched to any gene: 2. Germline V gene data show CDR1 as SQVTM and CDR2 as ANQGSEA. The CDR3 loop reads CSVAGQVNTEAFF. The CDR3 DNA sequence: TGCAGCGTTGCTGGACAGGTGAACACTGAAGCTTTCTTT.

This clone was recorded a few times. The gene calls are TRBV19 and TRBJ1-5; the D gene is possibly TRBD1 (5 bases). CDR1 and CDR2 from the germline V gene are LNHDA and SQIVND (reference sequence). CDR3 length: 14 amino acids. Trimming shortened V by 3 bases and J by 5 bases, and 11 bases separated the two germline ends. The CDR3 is CASSIPGEDQPQHF. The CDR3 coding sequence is TGTGCCAGTAGTATCCCGGGGGAGGATCAGCCCCAGCATTTT. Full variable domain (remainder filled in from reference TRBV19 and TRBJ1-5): DGGITQSPKYLFRKEGQNVTLSCEQNLNHDAMYWYRQDPGQGLRLIYYSQIVNDFQKGDIAEGYSVSREKKESFPLTVTSAQKNPTAFYLCASSIPGEDQPQHFGDGTRLSIL.

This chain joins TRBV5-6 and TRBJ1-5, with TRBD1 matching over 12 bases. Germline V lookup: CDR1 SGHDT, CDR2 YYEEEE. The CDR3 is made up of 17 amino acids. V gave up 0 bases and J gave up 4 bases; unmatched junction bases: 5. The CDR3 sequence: CASSLARDRGPNQPQHF. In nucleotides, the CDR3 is TGTGCCAGCAGCTTGGCTAGGGACAGGGGGCCTAATCAGCCCCAGCATTTT.

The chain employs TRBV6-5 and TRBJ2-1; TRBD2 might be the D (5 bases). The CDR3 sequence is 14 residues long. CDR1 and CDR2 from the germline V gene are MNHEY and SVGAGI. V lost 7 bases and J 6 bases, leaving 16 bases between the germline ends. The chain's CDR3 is CASTSGEIFNEQFF. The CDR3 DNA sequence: TGTGCCAGCACCTCTGGGGAGATCTTCAATGAGCAGTTCTTC.

The CDR3 sequence: CASTYLTDTQYF. The DNA for the CDR3 is TGTGCCAGCACCTATTTAACAGATACGCAGTATTTT. The V and J genes are TRBV7-2 and TRBJ2-3, with no clear D. Looked up from germline, CDR1 is SGHTA and CDR2 is FQGNSA. This CDR3 has 12 residues. The V end lost 7 bases, the J end lost 3 bases, and 8 bases lay between the germline ends.

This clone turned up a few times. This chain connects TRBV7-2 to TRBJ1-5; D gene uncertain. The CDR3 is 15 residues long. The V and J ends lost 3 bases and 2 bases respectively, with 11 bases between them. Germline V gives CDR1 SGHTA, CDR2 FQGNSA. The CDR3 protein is CASSFGGHGNQPQHF. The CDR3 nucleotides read TGTGCCAGCAGCTTCGGTGGGCATGGCAATCAGCCCCAGCATTTT. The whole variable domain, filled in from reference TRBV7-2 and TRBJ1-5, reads GAGVSQSPSNKVTEKGKDVELRCDPISGHTALYWYRQSLGQGLEFLIYFQGNSAPDKSGLPSDRFSAERTGGSVSTLTIQRTQQEDSAVYLCASSFGGHGNQPQHFGDGTRLSIL.

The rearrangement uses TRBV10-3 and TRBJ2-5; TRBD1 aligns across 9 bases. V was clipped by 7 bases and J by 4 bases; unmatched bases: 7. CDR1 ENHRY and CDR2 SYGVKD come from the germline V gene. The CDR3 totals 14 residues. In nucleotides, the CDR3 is TGTGCCATCACCCCGGGACAGGGTCGAGAGACCCAGTACTTC. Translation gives CAITPGQGRETQYF.

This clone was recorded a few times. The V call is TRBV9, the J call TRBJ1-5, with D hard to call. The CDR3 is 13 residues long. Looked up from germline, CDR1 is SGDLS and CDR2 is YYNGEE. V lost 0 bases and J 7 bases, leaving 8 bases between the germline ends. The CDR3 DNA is TGTGCCAGCAGCGTAGATCATGGACAGCCCCAGCATTTT. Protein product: CASSVDHGQPQHF.

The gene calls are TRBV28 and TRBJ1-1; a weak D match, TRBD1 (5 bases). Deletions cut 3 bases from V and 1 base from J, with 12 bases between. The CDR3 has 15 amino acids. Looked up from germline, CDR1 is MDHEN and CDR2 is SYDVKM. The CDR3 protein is CASSFTGRRNTEAFF. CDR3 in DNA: TGTGCCAGCAGTTTTACGGGACGGAGGAACACTGAAGCTTTCTTT.

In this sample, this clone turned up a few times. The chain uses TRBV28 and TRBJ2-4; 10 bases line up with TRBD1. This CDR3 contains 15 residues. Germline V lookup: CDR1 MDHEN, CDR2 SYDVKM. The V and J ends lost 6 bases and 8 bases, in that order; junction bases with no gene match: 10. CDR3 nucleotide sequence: TGTGCCAGCAGGGGGCCGGGACAGGGGTCGGACATTCAGTACTTC. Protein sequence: CASRGPGQGSDIQYF.

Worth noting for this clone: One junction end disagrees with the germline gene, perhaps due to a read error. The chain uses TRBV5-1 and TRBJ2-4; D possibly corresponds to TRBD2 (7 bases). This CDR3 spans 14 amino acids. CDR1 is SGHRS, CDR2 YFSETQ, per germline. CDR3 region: CASTLGGPKNIQYF. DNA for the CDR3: TGCGCCAGCACCTTGGGGGGGCCCAAAAACATTCAGTACTTC.